This T cell receptor beta chain was obtained from a study of vaccination and CD4 T cells after COVID-19. V lost 1 base and J lost 5; bases outside the gene matches: 1. Looked up from germline, CDR1 is SGHTA and CDR2 is FQGNSA. This CDR3 is built from 13 residues. The Oncomine TCR Beta short-read assay sequenced DNA from cultured CD4+ T cells. TCRdb itself ran the PCR reads through MiXCR, one entry per CDR3 protein. The sample consists of 11,000 or so distinct CDR3 sequences, approximately 20% of them appearing once. Treatment described: roughly 10-day PBMC culture with coronavirus spike peptide pools or control peptides (ViraFEST assay). For this clonotype: Its target is not known.

The genes are TRBV7-2 and TRBJ1-2; TRBD1 matches 7 bases. Here the sequenced sample was CD4+ T cells from blood, cultured in vitro, taken after SARS-CoV-2 vaccination. This clonotype was sampled from a human donor who had recovered from COVID-19. CDR3 region: CASSLGDSYGYTF. In DNA, the CDR3 is TGTGCCAGCAGCTTAGGGGACAGTTATGGCTACACCTTC.